Listed here are 28 T cell receptor beta chains from one sample, sequenced in a study of T cell responses to AZD1222 COVID-19 vaccine. TCRdb keeps only in-frame clones here, not all; method: immunoSEQ multiplex PCR. The data contain more than 120,000 clones, 85% to 90% of them seen just once; the ten biggest clones take up 1.6%. The sample was peripheral blood, taken 28 days after the second AZD1222 dose. The receptor source for this set is an adult who received the AZD1222 COVID-19 vaccine.

This rearrangement joins TRBV6-4 to TRBJ1-6; no clear D gene. V lost 5 bases and J 4 bases, leaving 27 bases between the germline ends. Germline values: CDR1 MRHNA, CDR2 SNTAGT. There are 20 residues in the CDR3. CDR3: CASSPRPILNPTTYNSPLHF. The CDR3 DNA follows: TGTGCCAGCAGTCCAAGACCTATCCTTAACCCGACGACTTATAATTCACCCCTCCACTTT.

The chain links TRBV5-1 to TRBJ2-3, with TRBD2 identical over 7 bases. V gave up 0 bases and J gave up 2 bases; unmatched junction bases: 6. Germline values: CDR1 SGHRS, CDR2 YFSETQ. The CDR3 loop spans 16 amino acids. CDR3 in DNA: TGCGCCAGCAGCTTGGGGCGGGGGAGTCACACAGATACGCAGTATTTT. It translates to CASSLGRGSHTDTQYF. The full variable domain, its missing parts supplied by reference TRBV5-1 and TRBJ2-3, is KAGVTQTPRYLIKTRGQQVTLSCSPISGHRSVSWYQQTPGQGLQFLFEYFSETQRNKGNFPGRFSGRQFSNSRSEMNVSTLELGDSALYLCASSLGRGSHTDTQYFGPGTRLTVL.

Here the CDR3 DNA reads TGCGCCAGCAGCCAACTTCTAGCGGGAGGCCCAGAAGAGAGGACCCAGTACTTC. Its protein is CASSQLLAGGPEERTQYF. The V gene is TRBV4-1, the J gene TRBJ2-5; the match to TRBD2 covers 11 bases. V gave up 2 bases and J gave up 7 bases; unmatched junction bases: 15. The germline gives CDR1 MGHRA, CDR2 YSYEKL. This CDR3 has 18 amino acids.

This clone appeared a single time. Within the sample, other DNA sequences also encode this same CDR3. The genes are TRBV20-1 and TRBJ1-5; 7 bases map to TRBD1. The CDR3 is 14 amino acids. J gave up 2 bases and V 3 bases, and 4 bases lay outside the gene matches. Germline V gives CDR1 DFQATT, CDR2 SNEGSKA (reference sequence). The CDR3 sequence: CSASSGGGNQPQHF. In DNA form, the CDR3 reads TGCAGTGCTAGTTCAGGGGGTGGCAATCAGCCCCAGCATTTT.

The chain couples TRBV7-2 to TRBJ2-3; a possible D gene is TRBD2 (6 bases). V gave up 0 bases and J gave up 4 bases, with 8 bases separating them. Germline V gene sequence: CDR1 SGHTA, CDR2 FQGNSA. This CDR3 has 14 amino acids. The CDR3 DNA reads TGTGCCAGCAGCTTAGCGACTAGGGCAGATACGCAGTATTTT. Encoded protein: CASSLATRADTQYF.

This clone showed up just once. This chain connects TRBV29-1 to TRBJ1-1; D is undetermined. The germline V and J ends were trimmed by 6 bases and 1 base, with 12 bases remaining between them. The CDR3 length is 13 residues. CDR1 SQVTM and CDR2 ANQGSEA come from the germline V gene. This CDR3 reads CSVLEPPNTEAFF. The DNA for the CDR3 is TGCAGCGTCCTCGAGCCCCCGAACACTGAAGCTTTCTTT.

V and J are TRBV9 and TRBJ2-3; D is uncertain. The V gene lost 0 bases and the J gene lost 2 bases, with 7 bases spanning the gap. The CDR3 covers 14 residues. Germline loops: CDR1 SGDLS, CDR2 YYNGEE. CDR3 DNA sequence: TGTGCCAGCAGCGTAGTGGGGATCACAGATACGCAGTATTTT. It translates to CASSVVGITDTQYF.

The chain employs TRBV6-4 and TRBJ1-1; TRBD1 aligns across 7 bases. Germline V gene sequence: CDR1 MRHNA, CDR2 SNTAGT. The V segment lost 5 bases and the J segment 1 base; nucleotides outside the gene matches: 1. This CDR3 spans 13 amino acids. The DNA for the CDR3 is TGTGCCAGCAGTAGGACAGGGAACACTGAAGCTTTCTTT. It codes for CASSRTGNTEAFF.

The CDR3 spells CASRSQGAPGNQPQHF. The CDR3 DNA is TGTGCCAGCAGAAGTCAGGGGGCGCCGGGCAATCAGCCCCAGCATTTT. The chain has TRBV7-2 and TRBJ1-5; 8 nucleotides align to TRBD1. With V trimmed by 6 bases and J by 2 bases, 9 bases remained unmatched. Looked up from germline, CDR1 is SGHTA and CDR2 is FQGNSA. The length of the CDR3 is 16 residues.

The chain links TRBV9 to TRBJ2-1, with 9 bases fitting TRBD2. Germline CDR1 SGDLS, CDR2 YYNGEE. The J segment lost 7 bases and the V segment lost 0 bases, leaving 14 bases of the junction unmatched. The CDR3 contains 18 residues. The CDR3 coding sequence is TGTGCCAGCAGCGTAGCTCTTCGGGCGGGAGGGGTTGATAATGAGCAGTTCTTC. It encodes CASSVALRAGGVDNEQFF.

This clone was counted a few times. The V and J genes are TRBV11-2 and TRBJ2-2, with D unclear. The V end lost 5 bases, the J end lost 2 bases, and 9 bases lay between the germline ends. There are 14 residues in the CDR3. Germline values: CDR1 SGHAT, CDR2 FQNNGV. The CDR3 sequence is CASSLILNTGELFF. CDR3 nucleotide sequence: TGTGCCAGCAGCCTGATCTTAAACACCGGGGAGCTGTTTTTT.

The chain employs TRBV4-3 and TRBJ2-1, with 7 bases identical to TRBD2. V shed 1 base and J 12 bases; nucleotides not matched to a gene: 15. This CDR3 comprises 16 residues. From germline, CDR1 is LGHNA and CDR2 YSLEER. The CDR3 DNA reads TGCGCCAGCAGCCAAGCTTCGGGGACTACCTCATTTGGGCAGTTCTTC. It specifies CASSQASGTTSFGQFF.

A single count supports this clone. The chain has TRBV10-1 and TRBJ1-3; D gene unclear. V was trimmed by 3 bases and J by 0 bases, leaving 12 bases between them. Per the germline V gene, CDR1 is WNHNN and CDR2 is SYGVQD (reference sequence). CDR3 size: 16 residues. CDR3 coding DNA: TGCGCCAGCAGTGAATACGGACCGGCCTCTGGAAACACCATATATTTT. It codes for CASSEYGPASGNTIYF.

This CDR3 reads CASSSGQITGELFF. In DNA, the CDR3 is TGTGCCAGCAGCTCGGGACAGATCACCGGGGAGCTGTTTTTT. The rearrangement links TRBV7-2 to TRBJ2-2; TRBD1 matches 7 bases. The germline V gene encodes CDR1 SGHTA and CDR2 FQGNSA. This CDR3 is 14 amino acids long. V dropped 4 bases and J dropped 4; count of bases not matched to a gene: 3.

This rearrangement joins TRBV10-2 to TRBJ2-1; no clear D. Germline V lookup: CDR1 WSHSY, CDR2 SAAADI. Trimming left V 4 bases short and J 5 bases short, with 6 bases between. CDR3 length: 12 residues. Written as DNA, the CDR3 is TGCGCCAGCAGTGCCTTTGACAATGAGCAGTTCTTC. Translation gives CASSAFDNEQFF.

The chain carries TRBV3-1 (or the pseudogene TRBV3-2) and TRBJ1-2; D unclear. V lost 5 bases, J lost 1 base, and 14 bases lay in between. This CDR3 region has 15 residues. Germline CDR1 LGHDT, CDR2 YNNKEL (reference sequence). CDR3 sequence reads: CASSSNVAVNYGYTF. In nucleotides, the CDR3 is TGTGCCAGCAGCTCCAACGTGGCGGTTAACTATGGCTACACCTTC.

The genes are TRBV5-6 and TRBJ1-2; D is unclear. Trimming took 4 bases from V and 0 from J, leaving 4 bases between them. CDR1 and CDR2 from the germline V gene are SGHDT and YYEEEE. CDR3 length equals 12 residues. DNA for the CDR3: TGTGCCAGCAGCAGCACTAACTATGGCTACACCTTC. Amino acid sequence: CASSSTNYGYTF.

V is TRBV30 and J is TRBJ1-1; D is unclear. Trimming removed 0 bases from V and 1 base from J, with 6 bases in between. The CDR3 loop spans 13 amino acids. The germline V gene has CDR1 GTSNPN and CDR2 SVGIG (reference sequence). The CDR3 sequence: CAWSVTANTEAFF. As DNA, the CDR3 is TGTGCCTGGAGTGTAACAGCGAACACTGAAGCTTTCTTT.

The chain is built from TRBV3-1 (or the pseudogene TRBV3-2) and TRBJ2-3; possibly TRBD1 for D (6 bases). This CDR3 contains 16 residues. V lost 0 bases and J 1 base, leaving 11 bases between the germline ends. Germline V gene lookup returns CDR1 LGHDT and CDR2 YNNKEL (reference sequence). CDR3 in amino acids: CASSQDAGDRTDTQYF. CDR3 nucleotides: TGTGCCAGCAGCCAAGATGCAGGGGACCGCACAGATACGCAGTATTTT.

The chain employs TRBV6-5 and TRBJ1-6; 8 bases agree with TRBD1. V lost 2 bases to trimming and J lost 7 bases; unmatched junction nucleotides: 7. The CDR3 contains 16 residues. CDR1 MNHEY and CDR2 SVGAGI come from the germline V gene. CDR3 bases: TGTGCCAGCAGTTACGCGGGCAGGGGGCGGAATTCACCCCTCCACTTT. As protein: CASSYAGRGRNSPLHF.

A remark on this clone: A read error may produce the germline difference seen at one junction end. The rearrangement links TRBV27 to TRBJ2-2; 11 nucleotides match TRBD1. This CDR3 has 16 amino acids. CDR1 is MNHEY, CDR2 SMNVEV, per germline (reference sequence). The CDR3 protein is CASSSIVRTGGGKLFF. CDR3 sequence (DNA): TGTGCCAGCAGTTCGATTGTAAGGACAGGGGGCGGGAAGCTGTTTTTT.

The J gene is TRBJ1-3, the V gene TRBV15; D is ambiguous. CDR1 LNHNV and CDR2 YYDKDF come from the germline V gene (reference sequence). Deletions cut 1 base from V and 3 bases from J, with 10 bases between. The CDR3 is 15 residues long. This CDR3 reads CATSRGSAFGNTIYF. CDR3 DNA: TGTGCCACCAGCAGAGGGTCGGCCTTTGGAAACACCATATATTTT.

This sequence joins TRBV4-1 and TRBJ1-3, with 7 bases fitting TRBD1. Germline V lookup: CDR1 MGHRA, CDR2 YSYEKL. V lost 4 bases and J lost 4; bases outside the gene matches: 10. The CDR3 runs 16 residues. The CDR3 region has the DNA TGCGCCAGCAGCCTATCCGGACAGGCAGGCGGAAACACCATATATTTT. Translating it yields CASSLSGQAGGNTIYF.

The chain uses TRBV4-1 and TRBJ1-5, with D possibly being TRBD1 (6 bases). CDR3 length: 15 amino acids. Germline V lookup: CDR1 MGHRA, CDR2 YSYEKL. The V and J ends lost 1 base and 3 bases respectively, with 10 bases between them. CDR3 DNA sequence: TGCGCCAGCAGCCAAGCACAGGGCAACAATCAGCCCCAGCATTTT. Amino acids: CASSQAQGNNQPQHF.

The CDR3 DNA is TGTGCCAGCACCCTGGCGGGGCGGACTAACTATGGCTACACCTTC. As protein: CASTLAGRTNYGYTF. The rearrangement joins TRBV5-6 to TRBJ1-2, with D possibly matching TRBD1 (5 bases). The CDR3 is made up of 15 amino acids. V was clipped by 6 bases and J by 0 bases, with 15 bases between them. The germline V gene encodes CDR1 SGHDT and CDR2 YYEEEE. The whole variable domain, remainder taken from reference TRBV5-6 and TRBJ1-2, is DAGVTQSPTHLIKTRGQQVTLRCSPKSGHDTVSWYQQALGQGPQFIFQYYEEEERQRGNFPDRFSGHQFPNYSSELNVNALLLGDSALYLCASTLAGRTNYGYTFGSGTRLTVV.

The chain combines TRBV10-3 with TRBJ1-2; D might be TRBD1 (6 bases). Germline assignment: CDR1 ENHRY and CDR2 SYGVKD. This CDR3 is built from 15 residues. Trimming removed 10 bases at V and 5 bases at J, with 23 bases between. The CDR3: CATREIVDRPYGYTF. CDR3 nucleotides: TGTGCCACCCGAGAAATTGTTGACAGGCCGTATGGCTACACCTTC.

This chain links TRBV5-4 with TRBJ1-4, with TRBD1 matching over 7 bases. The CDR3 has 16 amino acids. V lost 3 bases and J lost 3; bases outside the gene matches: 8. Germline assignment: CDR1 SGHNT and CDR2 YYREEE (reference sequence). The CDR3: CASSSGQQAPNEKLFF. CDR3 in DNA: TGTGCCAGCAGCTCGGGACAGCAGGCCCCTAATGAAAAACTGTTTTTT.

V usage is TRBV15 and J usage is TRBJ1-4; tentatively, D is TRBD1 (5 bases). This CDR3 has 16 amino acids. Germline lookup yields CDR1 LNHNV and CDR2 YYDKDF (reference sequence). Trimming stripped 0 bases from V and 7 bases from J, with 15 bases between. The CDR3 sequence: CATSRDPAGPTEKLFF. The CDR3 region has the DNA TGTGCCACCAGCAGAGATCCCGCAGGGCCGACTGAAAAACTGTTTTTT.